The rows below give T cell receptor beta chains drawn from one sample of a study of radiotherapy plus CTLA-4 blockade in lung cancer. Assay used: immunoSEQ multiplex PCR; TCRdb lists only in-frame clones, some missing. The table lists around 110,000 clones, 81% of them singletons. Sequenced material: peripheral blood, taken from a patient treated with radiotherapy plus ipilimumab. These receptors came from a human donor with non-small cell lung cancer that progressed on radiotherapy plus ipilimumab. Some clones in this sample may be carry-over from other donors' samples. The CDR3 runs from the conserved cysteine through the conserved F or W. The D gene is left open where the match is weak. The size field is filled for only some rows; it gives once, few, many or a size class.

V	J	D	size	CDR3	DNA
TRBV11-2	TRBJ2-7	NA	NA	CASSLVRSSYEQYF	TGTGCCAGCAGCTTAGTCAGGAGCTCCTACGAGCAGTACTTC
TRBV4-3	TRBJ2-2	TRBD2	NA	CASSQVLGLAGNLNTGELFF	TGCGCCAGCAGCCAAGTACTTGGGCTAGCGGGGAATTTGAACACCGGGGAGCTGTTTTTT
TRBV6-1	TRBJ1-3	TRBD1	NA	CASSNRGHSGNTIYF	TGTGCCAGCAGTAACAGGGGACACTCTGGAAACACCATATATTTT
TRBV6-5	TRBJ1-5	NA	NA	CASSYTTSQPQHF	TGTGCCAGCAGTTACACGACATCTCAGCCCCAGCATTTT
TRBV4-2	TRBJ2-1	NA	NA	CASSQDRRPAYNEQFF	TGTGCCAGCAGCCAAGATCGCCGGCCGGCCTACAATGAGCAGTTCTTC
TRBV5-1	TRBJ2-1	TRBD2	NA	CASKNMGLGGFNEQFF	TGCGCCAGTAAGAATATGGGACTAGGGGGGTTCAATGAGCAGTTCTTC
TRBV7-8	TRBJ2-7	TRBD1	NA	CATKAGQGLSYEQYF	TGTGCCACAAAGGCGGGACAGGGCCTCTCCTACGAGCAGTACTTC
TRBV10-3	TRBJ1-2	TRBD1	NA	CAISDGTGKAPGYTF	TGTGCCATCAGTGATGGGACAGGGAAGGCTCCTGGCTACACCTTC
TRBV18	TRBJ1-5	NA	NA	CASSPPPGRSNQPQHF	TGTGCCAGCTCACCACCTCCGGGCCGCAGCAATCAGCCCCAGCATTTT
TRBV10-3	TRBJ2-5	TRBD2	once	CAISDSVAGRPETQYF	TGTGCCATCAGTGATTCCGTAGCGGGGAGGCCAGAGACCCAGTACTTC
TRBV5-6	TRBJ2-3	NA	NA	CASSRIQDRLTDTQYF	TGTGCCAGCAGCCGAATCCAGGACAGATTGACAGATACGCAGTATTTT
TRBV20-1	TRBJ1-1	NA	NA	CSARQTEPILF	TGCAGTGCTAGGCAGACAGAGCCAATACTCTTT
TRBV19	TRBJ1-3	TRBD1	NA	CASKATGVNSGNTIYF	TGTGCCAGTAAGGCGACAGGGGTTAACTCTGGAAACACCATATATTTT
TRBV27	TRBJ2-2	TRBD2	few	CASSGTSFPGELFF	TGTGCCAGCTCCGGGACTAGTTTCCCCGGGGAGCTGTTTTTT
TRBV28	TRBJ1-2	NA	once	CASTGFWGYTF	TGTGCCAGCACCGGCTTCTGGGGCTACACCTTC
TRBV11-2	TRBJ1-4	NA	once	CASSRSGNWGEKLFF	TGTGCCAGCAGCCGGAGCGGGAATTGGGGTGAAAAACTGTTTTTT
TRBV15	TRBJ1-6	NA	NA	CATSRDRTDNSPLHF	TGTGCCACCAGCAGAGATCGGACAGACAATTCACCCCTCCACTTT
TRBV19	TRBJ2-3	TRBD1	once	CASSMSGTGKEDTQYF	TGTGCCAGTAGTATGTCCGGGACAGGGAAGGAAGATACGCAGTATTTT
TRBV15	TRBJ2-7	TRBD1	once	CATRRDRETYEQYF	TGTGCCACCAGAAGAGACAGGGAGACCTACGAGCAGTACTTC
TRBV7-3	TRBJ2-2	NA	NA	CASSLDVTGELFF	TGTGCCAGCAGCCTAGACGTCACCGGGGAGCTGTTTTTT
TRBV9	TRBJ2-1	NA	NA	CASSVGGNSYNEQFF	TGTGCCAGCAGCGTAGGGGGAAACTCCTACAATGAGCAGTTCTTC
TRBV2	TRBJ1-5	TRBD1	NA	CASSIGTEYSNQPQHF	TGTGCCAGCAGTATCGGGACAGAGTATAGCAATCAGCCCCAGCATTTT
TRBV19	TRBJ2-5	NA	NA	CASSIRETQYF	TGTGCCAGTAGTATCCGAGAGACCCAGTACTTC
TRBV9	TRBJ2-5	NA	NA	CASSVVGMRQETQYF	TGTGCCAGCAGCGTAGTTGGGATGCGGCAAGAGACCCAGTACTTC
TRBV2	TRBJ2-3	NA	NA	CASSSAWGEGRGNTQYF	TGTGCCAGCAGTTCGGCCTGGGGGGAAGGCAGGGGAAATACGCAGTATTTT
TRBV2	TRBJ1-4	NA	few	CASSEIWSGEKLFF	TGTGCCAGCAGTGAAATTTGGTCCGGTGAAAAACTGTTTTTT
TRBV4-3	TRBJ1-2	NA	NA	CASSRLEGTGGYTF	TGCGCCAGCAGCCGGCTCGAAGGGACGGGCGGCTACACCTTC
TRBV5-1	TRBJ2-1	NA	NA	CASGRDTRSYNEQFF	TGCGCCAGCGGCCGTGACACGCGTTCCTACAATGAGCAGTTCTTC
TRBV7-3	TRBJ2-1	TRBD1	once	CASSLQGASGLEQFF	TGTGCCAGCAGCCTACAGGGGGCATCTGGTCTAGAGCAGTTCTTC
TRBV27	TRBJ2-2	NA	NA	CASSLSLSHGTGELFF	TGTGCCAGCAGTTTATCGTTGTCACATGGGACCGGGGAGCTGTTTTTT
TRBV5-1	TRBJ1-2	TRBD1	NA	CASSPDQGVNGYTF	TGCGCCAGCAGTCCGGACCAGGGGGTAAATGGCTACACCTTC
TRBV12-5	TRBJ1-1	NA	once	CASGLVPNLGTEAFF	TGTGCTAGTGGTTTGGTACCCAATCTGGGGACTGAAGCTTTCTTT
TRBV5-1	TRBJ2-7	NA	NA	CASSLAGQTYEQYF	TGCGCCAGCAGCTTGGCCGGTCAAACCTACGAGCAGTACTTC
TRBV28	TRBJ1-4	NA	NA	CASSTGQSNNEKLFF	TGTGCCAGCAGTACAGGACAGTCGAATAATGAAAAACTGTTTTTT
TRBV28	TRBJ2-7	NA	NA	CASSRLYEQYF	TGTGCCAGCAGTCGTCTCTACGAGCAGTACTTC
TRBV18	TRBJ2-3	TRBD1	NA	CASAMGQGLKSTDTQYF	TGTGCCAGCGCAATGGGACAGGGCTTAAAAAGCACAGATACGCAGTATTTT
TRBV5-4	TRBJ2-1	TRBD2	NA	CASSLRLAGGYNEQFF	TGTGCCAGCAGCTTGCGGCTAGCGGGGGGTTACAATGAGCAGTTCTTC
TRBV27	TRBJ1-1	NA	NA	CAISTRGNTEAFF	TGTGCCATCAGTACCAGGGGGAACACTGAAGCTTTCTTT
TRBV7-3	TRBJ2-1	TRBD2	NA	CASSSGLAGGDEQFF	TGTGCCAGCAGCTCCGGACTAGCGGGAGGCGATGAGCAGTTCTTC
TRBV5-1	TRBJ1-6	TRBD1	NA	CASSLGGGASNSPLHF	TGCGCCAGCAGCTTGGGAGGGGGCGCATCAAATTCACCCCTCCACTTT
TRBV5-1	TRBJ1-4	TRBD1	NA	CASSWGQGSDEKLFF	TGCGCCAGCAGCTGGGGACAGGGGAGTGATGAAAAACTGTTTTTT
TRBV5-1	TRBJ2-7	TRBD1	once	CASSPLRTGYDEQYF	TGCGCCAGCAGCCCCCTCAGGACAGGGTACGACGAGCAGTACTTC
TRBV2	TRBJ1-2	NA	NA	CASNQGSYGYTF	TGTGCCAGCAATCAAGGGAGCTATGGCTACACCTTC
TRBV11-2	TRBJ2-2	TRBD2	NA	CASSLAAGGHTGELFF	TGTGCCAGCAGCTTAGCGGCGGGGGGTCACACCGGGGAGCTGTTTTTT
TRBV19	TRBJ1-1	NA	NA	CASSIYRKTGRNTEAFF	TGTGCCAGTAGTATCTATAGAAAAACTGGGAGAAACACTGAAGCTTTCTTT
TRBV7-3	TRBJ2-1	NA	few	CASSLSGTEQFF	TGTGCCAGCAGCTTAAGTGGGACCGAGCAGTTCTTC
TRBV6-5	TRBJ1-5	NA	once	CASSYRSNQPQHF	TGTGCCAGCAGTTACAGAAGCAATCAGCCCCAGCATTTT
TRBV7-9	TRBJ2-7	NA	NA	CASSLGSAGRSSYEQYF	TGTGCCAGCAGCTTAGGGTCGGCGGGGAGGAGCTCCTACGAGCAGTACTTC
TRBV7-2	TRBJ1-1	NA	NA	CASSLRGSNNTEAFF	TGTGCCAGCAGCTTGAGGGGCAGCAATAACACTGAAGCTTTCTTT
TRBV6-1	TRBJ1-4	TRBD1	NA	CASIPGQGGNEKLFF	TGTGCCAGCATTCCCGGACAGGGGGGGAATGAAAAACTGTTTTTT
TRBV10-3	TRBJ1-1	NA	NA	CAISDRVLSEAFF	TGTGCCATCAGTGACAGGGTCCTATCTGAAGCTTTCTTT
TRBV7-8	TRBJ1-3	NA	NA	CASSASGNTIYF	TGTGCCAGCAGCGCCTCTGGAAACACCATATATTTT
TRBV28	TRBJ1-2	NA	NA	CASSSLEYRVYGYTF	TGTGCCAGCAGTTCGCTCGAATACAGGGTCTATGGCTACACCTTC
TRBV7-9	TRBJ2-7	NA	NA	CASSRRQDTTEQYF	TGTGCCAGCAGCCGCCGACAGGACACTACCGAGCAGTACTTC
TRBV2	TRBJ1-2	TRBD1	NA	CASSEYGTGGGGYTF	TGTGCCAGCAGTGAATATGGGACAGGGGGCGGAGGCTACACCTTC